Listed below are T cell receptor beta chains from one sample, sequenced in a study of blood T cell repertoires in COVID-19. TCRdb's copy holds only in-frame clones and misses some; the assay was immunoSEQ multiplex PCR. The sample holds roughly 250,000 clones; approximately 83% are singletons and the top ten take roughly 7%. The source material was peripheral blood. Every receptor here comes from a woman between 45 and 60 years old with acute or convalescent COVID-19. The CDR3 runs from the conserved cysteine through the conserved F or W. D genes are given only for firm matches. Rows may omit the clone size; those that give it use once, few, many or a size class.

v_gene	abundance	d_gene	j_gene	CDR3aa	CDR3nt
TRBV11-3	few	.	TRBJ2-3	CASSSGQRAGAGTDTQYF	TGTGCCAGCAGCTCAGGTCAACGGGCAGGGGCGGGCACAGATACGCAGTATTTT
TRBV9	.	.	TRBJ2-1	CASSVGSGGPYNEQFF	TGTGCCAGCAGCGTAGGGTCGGGGGGCCCCTACAATGAGCAGTTCTTC
TRBV5-1	.	.	TRBJ1-1	CASSLVFAGALNTEAFF	TGCGCCAGCAGCTTGGTTTTCGCAGGGGCCCTGAACACTGAAGCTTTCTTT
TRBV4-1	.	.	TRBJ1-1	CASSAGLNTEAFF	TGCGCCAGCAGCGCGGGGCTAAACACTGAAGCTTTCTTT
TRBV5-5	.	.	TRBJ1-5	CASSSQAQVGNQPQHF	TGTGCCAGCAGCTCTCAGGCTCAGGTCGGCAATCAGCCCCAGCATTTT
TRBV19	.	.	TRBJ1-1	CASSTPGAGTEAFF	TGTGCCAGTAGCACCCCTGGGGCTGGCACTGAAGCTTTCTTT
TRBV6-5	few	.	TRBJ1-5	CASSTGQYNQPQHF	TGTGCCAGCAGTACAGGACAGTACAATCAGCCCCAGCATTTT
TRBV18	.	TRBD1	TRBJ2-1	CASSRDRVALWSSEGEQFF	TGTGCCAGCTCTCGAGACAGGGTAGCGTTATGGTCCTCAGAAGGTGAGCAGTTCTTC
TRBV16	few	.	TRBJ2-7	CASSPEVAYEQYF	TGTGCCAGCAGCCCGGAGGTGGCCTACGAGCAGTACTTC
TRBV5-6	.	TRBD1	TRBJ2-2	CASTSRRGTGGTGELFF	TGTGCCAGCACTTCCAGGCGTGGGACAGGGGGTACCGGGGAGCTGTTTTTT
TRBV4-3	.	TRBD1	TRBJ1-2	CASSQKLQGRLNYGYTF	TGCGCCAGCAGCCAGAAACTACAGGGGAGGTTAAACTATGGCTACACCTTC
TRBV6-5	.	TRBD1	TRBJ1-1	CASSIDRQGDTEAFF	TGTGCCAGCAGTATAGATCGACAGGGGGACACTGAAGCTTTCTTT
TRBV28	.	.	TRBJ2-7	CASSLVGRVDEQYF	TGTGCCAGCAGTTTAGTGGGCAGGGTGGACGAGCAGTACTTC
TRBV30	.	.	TRBJ1-5	CAWSIRGDQPQHF	TGTGCCTGGAGTATCAGGGGAGATCAGCCCCAGCATTTT
TRBV20-1	.	.	TRBJ2-1	CSAHYNEQFF	TGCAGTGCTCACTACAATGAGCAGTTCTTC
TRBV20-1	.	.	TRBJ2-7	CSARAGHEQYF	TGCAGTGCTAGAGCCGGTCACGAGCAGTACTTC
TRBV25-1	.	TRBD1	TRBJ2-1	CASGDRGHNEQFF	TGTGCCAGCGGTGACAGGGGGCACAATGAGCAGTTCTTC
TRBV7-8	.	TRBD1	TRBJ2-7	CASSLGQGRSIYEQYF	TGTGCCAGCAGCTTAGGACAGGGCCGATCCATCTACGAGCAGTACTTC
TRBV7-2	.	.	TRBJ2-2	CASSFQGIAGELFF	TGTGCCAGCAGCTTTCAGGGGATAGCCGGGGAGCTGTTTTTT
TRBV12-3/TRBV12-4	.	.	TRBJ1-5	CASQGFSNQPQHF	TGTGCCAGCCAGGGATTTAGCAATCAGCCCCAGCATTTT
TRBV5-1	few	.	TRBJ2-7	CASRDLRDHFYEQYF	TGCGCCAGCAGGGATTTGCGGGATCATTTCTACGAGCAGTACTTC
TRBV13	.	.	TRBJ2-7	CASSLSFRGATSEQYF	TGTGCCAGCAGTCTTAGTTTCCGGGGGGCGACTTCTGAGCAGTACTTC
TRBV3-1/TRBV3-2	.	TRBD2	TRBJ2-1	CASSSPRTSGSYNEQFF	TGTGCCAGCAGCTCTCCCCGGACTAGCGGGAGTTACAATGAGCAGTTCTTC
TRBV14	once	.	TRBJ1-1	CASSHGAQTEAFF	TGTGCCAGCAGCCACGGAGCCCAAACTGAAGCTTTCTTT
TRBV3-1/TRBV3-2	.	.	TRBJ1-5	CASSQKGKDRPNQPQHF	TGTGCCAGCAGCCAGAAGGGTAAAGACAGACCTAATCAGCCCCAGCATTTT
TRBV24-1	.	.	TRBJ2-5	CATSDSGLRETQYF	TGTGCCACCAGTGATTCGGGGTTAAGAGAGACCCAGTACTTC
TRBV27	.	.	TRBJ2-4	CASREVGGWGNIQYF	TGTGCCAGCAGGGAAGTGGGAGGATGGGGAAACATTCAGTACTTC
TRBV5-1	.	.	TRBJ2-6	CASSLAQMDYISGANVLTF	TGCGCCAGCAGCTTGGCACAGATGGACTACATCTCTGGGGCCAACGTCCTGACTTTC
TRBV18	.	TRBD2	TRBJ2-7	CASSPSVGWASGSSYEQYF	TGTGCCAGCTCACCATCCGTCGGTTGGGCTAGCGGAAGCTCCTACGAGCAGTACTTC
TRBV6-1	once	TRBD2	TRBJ2-1	CASSATLAGVGSYNEQFF	TGTGCCAGCAGTGCTACACTAGCGGGAGTGGGGTCCTACAATGAGCAGTTCTTC
TRBV9	.	.	TRBJ2-7	CASSVAREVGEQYF	TGTGCCAGCAGCGTAGCTCGGGAAGTTGGCGAGCAGTACTTC
TRBV7-8	few	.	TRBJ2-2	CASSPDTNTGELFF	TGTGCCAGCAGCCCAGACACCAACACCGGGGAGCTGTTTTTT
TRBV6-2/TRBV6-3	.	.	TRBJ1-5	CASSYTSPGQPQHF	TGTGCCAGCAGTTATACCAGTCCAGGGCAGCCCCAGCATTTT
TRBV4-1	.	TRBD1	TRBJ1-5	CASSPPGGQPQHF	TGCGCCAGCAGCCCGCCAGGGGGACAGCCCCAGCATTTT
TRBV30	.	TRBD1	TRBJ1-5	CAWSEGAGNQPQHF	TGTGCCTGGAGTGAGGGGGCCGGCAATCAGCCCCAGCATTTT
TRBV7-2	.	TRBD2	TRBJ2-7	CASSFPVGGGDEQYF	TGTGCCAGCAGCTTTCCTGTGGGTGGGGGGGACGAGCAGTACTTC
TRBV5-1	.	TRBD1	TRBJ1-4	CASSPGQGEKLFF	TGCGCCAGCAGCCCAGGACAGGGCGAAAAACTGTTTTTT
TRBV10-2	few	TRBD2	TRBJ2-7	CASGGLAGLSYEQYF	TGCGCCAGCGGGGGACTAGCGGGTCTCTCCTACGAGCAGTACTTC
TRBV19	once	.	TRBJ1-5	CASNPTGSWQPQHF	TGTGCCAGTAACCCGACAGGATCCTGGCAGCCCCAGCATTTT
TRBV5-1	.	.	TRBJ2-1	CASSLAFSTLYNEQFF	TGCGCCAGCAGCTTGGCCTTTAGCACGCTCTACAATGAGCAGTTCTTC
TRBV2	.	TRBD2	TRBJ2-3	CASSPRTSGGMDTQYF	TGTGCCAGCAGTCCACGGACTAGCGGGGGGATGGATACGCAGTATTTT
TRBV11-2	.	.	TRBJ1-2	CASSLGADYYGYTF	TGTGCCAGCAGCTTAGGCGCGGACTACTATGGCTACACCTTC
TRBV5-1	.	TRBD2	TRBJ2-1	CASSLQTSGRRNEQFF	TGCGCCAGCAGCTTACAGACTAGCGGGAGACGCAATGAGCAGTTCTTC
TRBV7-9	.	TRBD1	TRBJ2-5	CASSDSDRGETQYF	TGTGCCAGCAGCGACTCTGACAGGGGAGAGACCCAGTACTTC